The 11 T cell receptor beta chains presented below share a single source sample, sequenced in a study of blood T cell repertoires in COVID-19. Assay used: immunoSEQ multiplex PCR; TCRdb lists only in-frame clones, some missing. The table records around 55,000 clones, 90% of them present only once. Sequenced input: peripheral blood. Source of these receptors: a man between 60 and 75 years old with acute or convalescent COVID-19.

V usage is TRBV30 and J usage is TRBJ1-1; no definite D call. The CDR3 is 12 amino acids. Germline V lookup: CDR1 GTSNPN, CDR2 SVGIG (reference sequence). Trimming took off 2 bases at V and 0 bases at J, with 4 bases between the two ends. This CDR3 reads CAWSRVNTEAFF. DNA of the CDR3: TGTGCCTGGAGTCGGGTGAACACTGAAGCTTTCTTT.

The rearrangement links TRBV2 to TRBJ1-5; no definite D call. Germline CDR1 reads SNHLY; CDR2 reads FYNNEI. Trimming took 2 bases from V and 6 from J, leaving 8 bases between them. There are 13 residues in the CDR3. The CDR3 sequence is CASSEMRVQPQHF. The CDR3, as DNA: TGTGCCAGCAGTGAAATGAGGGTTCAGCCCCAGCATTTT.

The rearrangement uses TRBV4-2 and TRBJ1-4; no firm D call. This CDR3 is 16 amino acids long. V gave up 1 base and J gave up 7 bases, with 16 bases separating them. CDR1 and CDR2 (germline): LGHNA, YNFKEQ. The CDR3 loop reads CASSQVGQAAGEKLFF. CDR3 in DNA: TGTGCCAGCAGCCAAGTCGGCCAGGCGGCGGGTGAAAAACTGTTTTTT.

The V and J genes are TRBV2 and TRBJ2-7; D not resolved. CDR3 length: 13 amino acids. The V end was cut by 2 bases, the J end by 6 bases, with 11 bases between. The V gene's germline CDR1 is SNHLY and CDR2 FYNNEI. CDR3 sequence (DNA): TGTGCCAGCAGTGAAACTCAAGTCTCCGAGCAGTACTTC. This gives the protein CASSETQVSEQYF.

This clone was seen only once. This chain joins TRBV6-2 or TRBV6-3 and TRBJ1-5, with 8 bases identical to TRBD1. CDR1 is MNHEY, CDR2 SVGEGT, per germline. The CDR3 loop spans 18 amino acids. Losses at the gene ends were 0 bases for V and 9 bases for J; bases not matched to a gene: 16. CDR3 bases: TGTGCCAGCAGTTACTCGGTGCCGCCAGGGGGCCCTTGGAGGCCCCAGCATTTT. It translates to CASSYSVPPGGPWRPQHF.

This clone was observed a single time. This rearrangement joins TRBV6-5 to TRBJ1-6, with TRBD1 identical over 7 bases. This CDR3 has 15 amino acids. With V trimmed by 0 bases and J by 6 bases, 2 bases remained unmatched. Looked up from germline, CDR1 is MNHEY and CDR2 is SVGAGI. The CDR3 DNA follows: TGTGCCAGCAGTTACTCGAGACAGGGTAATTCACCCCTCCACTTT. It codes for CASSYSRQGNSPLHF.

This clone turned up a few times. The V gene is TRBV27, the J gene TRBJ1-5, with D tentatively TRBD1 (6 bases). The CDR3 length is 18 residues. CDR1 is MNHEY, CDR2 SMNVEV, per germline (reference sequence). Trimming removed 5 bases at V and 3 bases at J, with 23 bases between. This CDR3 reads CASSPHVLTGTLNQPQHF. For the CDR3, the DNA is TGTGCCAGCAGTCCCCACGTCCTCACAGGGACCCTCAATCAGCCCCAGCATTTT.

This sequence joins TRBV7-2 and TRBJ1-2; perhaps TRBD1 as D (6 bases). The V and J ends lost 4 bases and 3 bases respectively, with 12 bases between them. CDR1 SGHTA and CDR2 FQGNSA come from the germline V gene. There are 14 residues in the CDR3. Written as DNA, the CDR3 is TGTGCCAGCAGCTCCCGACCAGGGGACTATGGCTACACCTTC. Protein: CASSSRPGDYGYTF.

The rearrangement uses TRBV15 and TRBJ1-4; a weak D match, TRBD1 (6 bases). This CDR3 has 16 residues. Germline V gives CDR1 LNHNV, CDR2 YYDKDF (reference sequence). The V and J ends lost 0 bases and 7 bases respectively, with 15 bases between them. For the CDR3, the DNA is TGTGCCACCAGCAGAGACCTGGGGGCGAGGGGTGAAAAACTGTTTTTT. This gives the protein CATSRDLGARGEKLFF.

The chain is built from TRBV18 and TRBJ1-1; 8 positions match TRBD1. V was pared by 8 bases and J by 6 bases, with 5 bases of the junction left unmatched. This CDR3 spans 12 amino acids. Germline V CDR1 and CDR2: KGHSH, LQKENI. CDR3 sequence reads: CASTTGVAEAFF. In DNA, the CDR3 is TGTGCCAGCACGACAGGGGTCGCTGAAGCTTTCTTT.

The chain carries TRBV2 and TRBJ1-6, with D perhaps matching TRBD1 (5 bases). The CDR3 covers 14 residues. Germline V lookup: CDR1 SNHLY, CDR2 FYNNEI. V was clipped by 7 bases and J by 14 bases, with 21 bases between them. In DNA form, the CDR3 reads TGTGCCAGCACTCCTCGAGGGGTTCGGGGGACCCTCCACTTT. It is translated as CASTPRGVRGTLHF.